This T cell receptor beta chain was documented in a study of T cells after yellow fever vaccination. Findings of the study overall: Just a small share of clonotypes turned up in the CD4 compartment as well as the CD8 compartment. Booster samples showed a return of most primary-vaccination clones (roughly 96% CD4, about 85% CD8).

From the 5' RACE reads, TCRdb called clonotypes with MiXCR, one entry per CDR3 protein. The repertoire has some 300,000 distinct CDR3 sequences, less than 9.5% of them found once; the top ten carry about 3.7%. Trimming removed 8 bases from V and 5 bases from J; junction bases left unmatched: 8. Germline V gene lookup returns CDR1 ENHRY and CDR2 SYGVKD. CDR3 length: 16 residues. On this clonotype: The antigen is unknown.

This clonotype originated in a man younger than 35 who received the YFV17D yellow fever vaccine. J is TRBJ2-2 and V is TRBV10-3, with 13 bases matching TRBD2. Sequencing was performed on CD4+ T cells sorted from PBMCs, taken 5 days after the yellow fever booster vaccination. The CDR3 DNA sequence: TGTGCCATCGCCACGGGACTAGCGGGGAGGACCGGGGAGCTGTTTTTT. This sequence encodes CAIATGLAGRTGELFF.